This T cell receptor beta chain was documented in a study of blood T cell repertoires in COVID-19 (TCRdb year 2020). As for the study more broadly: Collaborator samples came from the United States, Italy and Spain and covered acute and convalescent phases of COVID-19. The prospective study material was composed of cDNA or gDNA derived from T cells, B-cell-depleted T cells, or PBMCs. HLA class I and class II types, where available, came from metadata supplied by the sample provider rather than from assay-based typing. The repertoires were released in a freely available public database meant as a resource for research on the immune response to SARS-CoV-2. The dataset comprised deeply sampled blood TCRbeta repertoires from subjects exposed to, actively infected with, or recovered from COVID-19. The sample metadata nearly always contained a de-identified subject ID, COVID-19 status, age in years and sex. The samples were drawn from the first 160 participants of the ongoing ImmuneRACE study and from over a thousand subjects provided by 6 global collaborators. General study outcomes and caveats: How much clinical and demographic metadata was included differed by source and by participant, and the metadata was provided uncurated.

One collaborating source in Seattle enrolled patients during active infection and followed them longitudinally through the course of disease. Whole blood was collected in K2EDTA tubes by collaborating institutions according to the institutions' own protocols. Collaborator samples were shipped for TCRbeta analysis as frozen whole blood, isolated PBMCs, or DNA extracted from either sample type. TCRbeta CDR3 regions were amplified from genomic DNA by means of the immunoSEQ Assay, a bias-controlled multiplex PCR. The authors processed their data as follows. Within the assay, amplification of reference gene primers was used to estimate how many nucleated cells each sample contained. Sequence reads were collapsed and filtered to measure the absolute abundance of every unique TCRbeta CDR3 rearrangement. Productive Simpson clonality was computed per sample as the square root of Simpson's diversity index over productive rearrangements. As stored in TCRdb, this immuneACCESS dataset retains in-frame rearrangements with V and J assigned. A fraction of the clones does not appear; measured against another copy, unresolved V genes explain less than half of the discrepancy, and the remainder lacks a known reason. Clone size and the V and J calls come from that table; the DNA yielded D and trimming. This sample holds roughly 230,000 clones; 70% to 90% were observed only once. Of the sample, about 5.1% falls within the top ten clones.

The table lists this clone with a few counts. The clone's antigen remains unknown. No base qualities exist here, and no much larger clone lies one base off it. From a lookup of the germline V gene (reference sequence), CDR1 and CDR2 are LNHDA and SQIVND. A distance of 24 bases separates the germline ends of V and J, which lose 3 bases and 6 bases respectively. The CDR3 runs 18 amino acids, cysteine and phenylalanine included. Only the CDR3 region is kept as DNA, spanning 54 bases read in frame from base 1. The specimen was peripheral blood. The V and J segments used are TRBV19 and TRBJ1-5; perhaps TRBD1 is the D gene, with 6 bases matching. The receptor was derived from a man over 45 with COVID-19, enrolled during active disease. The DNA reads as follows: TGTGCCAGTAGTATCTACGCCTCGGGACACCGGGTGGGTCAGCCCCAGCATTTT. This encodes CASSIYASGHRVGQPQHF.